The 24 T cell receptor beta chains below were found in one sample sequenced in a study of identical twins. MiXCR, applied by TCRdb to the 5' RACE reads, yields one record per CDR3 protein. Of 450,000 or so distinct CDR3 sequences listed, around 20% were seen once; the top ten hold around 12%. Sequencing was done on a sample of naive T cells sorted from blood. These receptors all come from a man between 50 and 59 years old in good health.

The chain carries TRBV20-1 and TRBJ2-7; a weak D match, TRBD2 (5 bases). V was pared by 0 bases and J by 8 bases, with 20 bases between. CDR1 is DFQATT and CDR2 is SNEGSKA in the germline V gene (reference sequence). The CDR3 consists of 15 residues. CDR3 protein: CSARDQRTHHSKQYF. CDR3 in DNA: TGCAGTGCTAGAGATCAAAGGACTCATCATTCCAAGCAGTACTTC.

V is TRBV7-2 and J is TRBJ2-7, with D perhaps TRBD2 (5 bases). The length of the CDR3 is 14 residues. V lost 7 bases and J lost 3, with 16 bases in between. Germline-derived CDR1 and CDR2 are SGHTA and FQGNSA. The CDR3 DNA reads as TGTGCCAGCACTAGGACTGGAGGAAACTACGAGCAGTACTTC. This gives the protein CASTRTGGNYEQYF.

This chain links TRBV15 with TRBJ1-5; D perhaps matches TRBD1 (6 bases). This CDR3 contains 14 residues. With 1 base removed from V and 7 bases from J, the gap between germline ends came to 11 bases. Germline lookup yields CDR1 LNHNV and CDR2 YYDKDF (reference sequence). CDR3 coding DNA: TGTGCCACCAGCAGAGCAGGGGCCAGGCAGCCCCAGCATTTT. This encodes CATSRAGARQPQHF.

This clonotype has a handful of counts. The genes are TRBV11-2 and TRBJ2-2; D might be TRBD2 (6 bases). The CDR3 loop spans 17 amino acids. Per germline, CDR1 SGHAT and CDR2 FQNNGV. V lost 1 base to trimming and J lost 1 base, with 13 bases between them. The CDR3 DNA reads as TGTGCCAGCAGCTTAGGGCCGGGACTGAGGAACACCGGGGAGCTGTTTTTT. Translation: CASSLGPGLRNTGELFF.

V is TRBV10-3 and J is TRBJ2-7; TRBD1 agrees at 7 bases. This CDR3 contains 14 residues. V lost 9 bases to trimming and J lost 0 bases; unmatched junction nucleotides: 8. Germline CDR1 and CDR2: ENHRY and SYGVKD. This CDR3 reads CAISRDRSSYEQYF. CDR3 sequence (DNA): TGTGCCATTTCCCGGGACAGAAGCTCCTACGAGCAGTACTTC.

There are a few counts of this clonotype. This rearrangement joins TRBV7-6 to TRBJ2-1, with D perhaps matching TRBD2 (6 bases). The CDR3 runs 16 residues. V lost 0 bases and J 1 base, leaving 10 bases between the germline ends. Looked up from germline, CDR1 is SGHVS and CDR2 is FNYEAQ. The CDR3: CASSLARGGSYNEQFF. The CDR3 coding sequence is TGTGCCAGCAGCTTAGCGCGGGGTGGGTCCTACAATGAGCAGTTCTTC.

The table lists this clonotype with many counts. The gene calls are TRBV28 and TRBJ2-7, with unresolved D. Germline assignment: CDR1 MDHEN and CDR2 SYDVKM. This CDR3 spans 15 amino acids. Between the trimmed V and J ends, which lost 3 bases and 0 bases, there was a span of 12 bases. The CDR3 reads CASSFPGSSSYEQYF. The CDR3 nucleotides are TGTGCCAGCAGTTTCCCGGGTTCCAGCTCCTACGAGCAGTACTTC. Looking up the rest from reference TRBV28 and TRBJ2-7 gives the full variable domain: DVKVTQSSRYLVKRTGEKVFLECVQDMDHENMFWYRQDPGLGLRLIYFSYDVKMKEKGDIPEGYSVSREKKERFSLILESASTNQTSMYLCASSFPGSSSYEQYFGPGTRLTVT.

V usage is TRBV12-3 or TRBV12-4 and J usage is TRBJ2-2, with 13 bases that match TRBD2. This CDR3 region has 16 residues. After removal of 7 bases from V and 6 bases from J, the junction contained 8 bases not matched to a gene. The CDR3 here is CASTPSGLAGAGELFF. CDR3 sequence (DNA): TGTGCCAGCACCCCCTCCGGACTAGCGGGAGCCGGGGAGCTGTTTTTT.

This chain links TRBV5-1 with TRBJ2-5; D ambiguous. The CDR3 sequence is 15 residues long. The V end was cut by 4 bases, the J end by 5 bases, with 18 bases between. Germline V gene data show CDR1 as SGHRS and CDR2 as YFSETQ. The CDR3 loop reads CASSLGGRLDETQYF. The CDR3 nucleotides read TGCGCCAGCAGCCTGGGTGGGCGCCTGGATGAGACCCAGTACTTC.

This clonotype was seen at least ten times. This chain links TRBV9 with TRBJ2-7; maybe TRBD2 (6 bases). The length of the CDR3 is 15 residues. The ends were cut back, 4 bases at V and 2 bases at J, with 16 bases in the middle. Germline V lookup: CDR1 SGDLS, CDR2 YYNGEE. CDR3 loop: CASSLTEGNTYEQYF. The DNA of the CDR3 is TGTGCCAGCAGCCTCACGGAGGGAAATACCTACGAGCAGTACTTC.

The table lists this clonotype with a few counts. The J gene is TRBJ1-1, the V gene TRBV29-1; D not certain. This CDR3 spans 14 amino acids. CDR1 and CDR2 (germline): SQVTM, ANQGSEA. Trimming left V 2 bases short and J 1 base short, with 11 bases between. CDR3 nucleotides: TGCAGCGTTGAATTGGCGAAAGAGAACACTGAAGCTTTCTTT. Its translation is CSVELAKENTEAFF.

This chain uses TRBV29-1 with TRBJ1-2; D ambiguous. V was clipped by 3 bases and J by 6 bases, with 5 bases between them. The CDR3 totals 10 residues. Germline CDR1 reads SQVTM; CDR2 reads ANQGSEA. The DNA of the CDR3 is TGCAGCGTTGATACGCATGGCTACACCTTC. This codes for CSVDTHGYTF.

In this sample, this clonotype turned up many times. This rearrangement joins TRBV10-2 to TRBJ2-3, with 10 positions matching TRBD1. Trimming cost V 7 bases and J 4 bases; bases outside gene matches: 11. From germline, CDR1 is WSHSY and CDR2 SAAADI. This CDR3 has 16 residues. CDR3 nucleotides: TGCGCCAGCACCCAGGGGACAGGGGTGAGCTCAGATACGCAGTATTTT. Translation: CASTQGTGVSSDTQYF.

This clonotype was seen a few times. The chain employs TRBV6-5 and TRBJ2-7; D is possibly TRBD2 (5 bases). This CDR3 is built from 13 residues. CDR1 is MNHEY and CDR2 is SVGAGI in the germline V gene. The germline V and J ends were trimmed by 2 bases and 6 bases, with 11 bases remaining between them. CDR3 region: CASSYITEGEQYF. As DNA, the CDR3 is TGTGCCAGCAGTTACATAACAGAGGGCGAGCAGTACTTC.

This clonotype has only a few counts. V is TRBV20-1 and J is TRBJ1-2; the D is unclear. Germline V CDR1 and CDR2: DFQATT, SNEGSKA (reference sequence). The CDR3 is 12 amino acids. The ends were cut back, 6 bases at V and 4 bases at J, with 12 bases in the middle. CDR3 DNA sequence: TGCAGTGCCGCCCTCGATACCTATGGCTACACCTTC. Its translation: CSAALDTYGYTF.

This clonotype was counted ten times or more. This sequence joins TRBV28 and TRBJ1-2, with 8 bases lining up with TRBD1. CDR1 and CDR2 (germline): MDHEN, SYDVKM. The V and J ends lost 2 bases and 0 bases, in that order; junction bases with no gene match: 14. The CDR3 is 19 residues long. The CDR3 here is CASSLGYSDRGLANYGYTF. CDR3 DNA: TGTGCCAGCAGTTTAGGGTACAGTGACAGGGGACTTGCTAACTATGGCTACACCTTC.

This clonotype was detected many times. J is TRBJ1-2 and V is TRBV14, with D unresolved. The V end was cut by 0 bases, the J end by 8 bases, with 19 bases between. Germline values: CDR1 SGHDN, CDR2 FVKESK. The CDR3 extends over 16 amino acids. The CDR3 DNA follows: TGTGCCAGCAGCCAAGATCTTCGGGGTCGGGCCCGGGGCTACACCTTC. Its protein is CASSQDLRGRARGYTF.

A few counts support this clonotype. The CDR3 bases are TGCAGCGTTGCCGGGACAGGGTTTAGTGATGCAGATACGCAGTATTTT. It encodes CSVAGTGFSDADTQYF. The rearrangement uses TRBV29-1 and TRBJ2-3, with 9 bases aligning to TRBD1. CDR3 length equals 16 residues. V dropped 4 bases and J dropped 4; count of bases not matched to a gene: 12. Germline lookup yields CDR1 SQVTM and CDR2 ANQGSEA.

The chain recombines TRBV2 with TRBJ2-7; 9 bases line up with TRBD1. V shed 4 bases, J shed 5 bases, and the junction held 9 bases outside the gene matches. The germline V gene has CDR1 SNHLY and CDR2 FYNNEI. The CDR3 totals 15 residues. This chain's CDR3 is CASSGLSGTGNEQYF. The DNA of the CDR3 is TGTGCCAGCAGTGGTCTCTCCGGGACAGGGAACGAGCAGTACTTC.

This clonotype has ten or more counts. The chain joins TRBV20-1 to TRBJ1-1; D call uncertain. Germline V lookup: CDR1 DFQATT, CDR2 SNEGSKA (reference sequence). The CDR3 totals 16 residues. The V gene lost 1 base and the J gene lost 1 base, with 16 bases spanning the gap. The CDR3 loop reads CSARAREGGGNTEAFF. Written as DNA, the CDR3 is TGCAGTGCTAGAGCTCGAGAGGGCGGAGGGAACACTGAAGCTTTCTTT.

Ten or more counts support this clonotype. This chain links TRBV29-1 with TRBJ2-7; the match to TRBD2 covers 7 bases. The CDR3 contains 15 residues. CDR1 is SQVTM, CDR2 ANQGSEA, per germline. Losses at the gene ends were 6 bases for V and 0 bases for J; bases not matched to a gene: 11. The CDR3 region has the DNA TGCAGCGTCAAAGGGGACTACCGGAGCTCCTACGAGCAGTACTTC. Its translation is CSVKGDYRSSYEQYF.

This chain uses TRBV29-1 with TRBJ2-2; D unclear. Between the trimmed V and J ends, which lost 2 bases and 3 bases, there was a span of 10 bases. Germline lookup yields CDR1 SQVTM and CDR2 ANQGSEA. The CDR3 totals 14 residues. The CDR3 spells CSVESGSHTGELFF. The CDR3, as DNA: TGCAGCGTTGAAAGTGGGTCGCACACCGGGGAGCTGTTTTTT.

This chain joins TRBV7-2 and TRBJ2-7; D is tentatively TRBD1 or TRBD2 (5 bases each). This CDR3 comprises 15 residues. The germline V gene has CDR1 SGHTA and CDR2 FQGNSA. Trimming took off 5 bases at V and 1 base at J, with 15 bases between the two ends. CDR3 nucleotide sequence: TGTGCCAGCAGCGCCCGGGACGGAGCTTCCTACGAGCAGTACTTC. This translates into CASSARDGASYEQYF.

The chain joins TRBV5-1 to TRBJ2-7; maybe TRBD1 (6 bases). Per the germline V gene, CDR1 is SGHRS and CDR2 is YFSETQ. The CDR3 is 12 amino acids. The V end lost 7 bases, the J end lost 3 bases, and 11 bases lay between the germline ends. The CDR3 spells CASSGQFYEQYF. As DNA, the CDR3 is TGCGCCAGCTCCGGACAGTTCTACGAGCAGTACTTC.